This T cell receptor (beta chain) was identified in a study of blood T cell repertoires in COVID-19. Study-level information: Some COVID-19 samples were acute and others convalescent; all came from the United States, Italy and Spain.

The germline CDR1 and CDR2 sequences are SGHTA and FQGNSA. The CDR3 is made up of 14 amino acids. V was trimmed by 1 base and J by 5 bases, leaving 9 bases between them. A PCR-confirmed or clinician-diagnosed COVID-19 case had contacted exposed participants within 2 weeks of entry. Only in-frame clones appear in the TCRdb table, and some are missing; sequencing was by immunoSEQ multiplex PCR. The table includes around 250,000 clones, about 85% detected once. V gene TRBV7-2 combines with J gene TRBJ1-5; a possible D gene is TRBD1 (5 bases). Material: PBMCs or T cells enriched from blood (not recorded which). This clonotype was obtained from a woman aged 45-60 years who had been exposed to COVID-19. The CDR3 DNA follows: TGTGCCAGCAGCTTAGAGGGAGGGGATCAGCCCCAGCATTTT. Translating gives CASSLEGGDQPQHF. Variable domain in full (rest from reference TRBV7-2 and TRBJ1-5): GAGVSQSPSNKVTEKGKDVELRCDPISGHTALYWYRQSLGQGLEFLIYFQGNSAPDKSGLPSDRFSAERTGGSVSTLTIQRTQQEDSAVYLCASSLEGGDQPQHFGDGTRLSIL.